These T cell receptor beta chains were read from a single sample in a study of T-cell reconstitution after alpha-beta-depleted transplantation in children. TCRdb passed the PCR reads through MiXCR, listing each CDR3 protein once. The sample includes about 870,000 distinct CDR3 sequences, about 16% of them seen just once. The source was PBMCs, mostly from graft donor cells, collected 360 days after TCRalphabeta/CD19-depleted stem cell transplant. The receptors originated from a male patient under 18 who had a stem cell transplant for acute lymphoblastic leukemia, so the T cells may come from the graft donor. Both conserved end residues are part of each CDR3. The D gene is left open where the match is weak. Size is stated for part of the rows, as once, few or many counts, or as a class when the clone is expanded.

d_call	v_call	clone_size	j_call	cdr3_aa	cdr3_nt
-	TRBV20-1	few	TRBJ1-5	CSARELDSNQPQHF	TGCAGTGCTAGAGAATTGGACAGTAATCAGCCCCAGCATTTT
TRBD2	TRBV7-6	-	TRBJ2-3	CASTVGTSGRAETDTQYF	TGTGCCAGCACAGTAGGGACTAGCGGGAGGGCCGAAACAGATACGCAGTATTTT
-	TRBV11-3	-	TRBJ2-1	CAISPESGSYNEQFF	TGTGCCATCTCCCCAGAGAGCGGAAGCTACAATGAGCAGTTCTTC
-	TRBV15	-	TRBJ2-1	CATSSQGPGEQFF	TGTGCCACCAGCAGCCAGGGGCCGGGTGAGCAGTTCTTC
TRBD2	TRBV20-1	-	TRBJ2-7	CSASFYSGSKNEQYF	TGCAGTGCCAGTTTCTATAGCGGGAGTAAAAACGAGCAGTACTTC
-	TRBV4-1	few	TRBJ2-7	CASSQPGSAGEQYF	TGCGCCAGCAGCCAGCCCGGGTCGGCGGGGGAGCAGTACTTC
-	TRBV11-2	-	TRBJ2-3	CASSLSQGLDTQYF	TGTGCCAGCAGCTTGTCACAGGGTCTAGATACGCAGTATTTT
-	TRBV14	-	TRBJ2-7	CASSQETGLPLF	TGTGCCAGCAGCCAAGAGACAGGACTCCCCCTCTTC
-	TRBV27	many	TRBJ2-1	CASSLQGLNEQFF	TGTGCCAGCAGTCTGCAGGGGCTCAATGAGCAGTTCTTC
-	TRBV6-5	few	TRBJ1-1	CASGWGQVIEAFF	TGTGCCAGCGGATGGGGACAAGTCATTGAAGCTTTCTTT
-	TRBV12-3/TRBV12-4	-	TRBJ2-6	CASSLGMGVVSGANVLTF	TGTGCCAGCAGTTTAGGAATGGGAGTGGTCTCTGGGGCCAACGTCCTGACTTTC
TRBD2	TRBV29-1	-	TRBJ2-7	CSVAGGRNEQYF	TGCAGCGTTGCGGGAGGGCGGAACGAGCAGTACTTC
-	TRBV7-9	-	TRBJ2-7	CASSLEGVIISYEQYF	TGTGCCAGCAGCTTAGAGGGTGTAATAATCTCCTACGAGCAGTACTTC
-	TRBV6-5	-	TRBJ1-2	CASRDGYGYTF	TGTGCCAGCAGGGATGGCTATGGCTACACCTTC
-	TRBV6-5	-	TRBJ2-7	CASSTYVIWQGRGEQYF	TGTGCCAGCAGTACTTACGTTATATGGCAGGGGCGCGGAGAGCAGTACTTC
-	TRBV20-1	once	TRBJ1-3	CSASRGAAGNTIYF	TGCAGTGCTAGTCGGGGGGCCGCTGGAAACACCATATATTTT
-	TRBV18	few	TRBJ2-2	CASSPRPANTGELFF	TGTGCCAGCTCACCAAGGCCGGCGAACACCGGGGAGCTGTTTTTT
-	TRBV4-2	few	TRBJ2-7	CASSQERTVASYEQYF	TGTGCCAGCAGCCAAGAGAGGACAGTAGCCTCCTACGAGCAGTACTTC